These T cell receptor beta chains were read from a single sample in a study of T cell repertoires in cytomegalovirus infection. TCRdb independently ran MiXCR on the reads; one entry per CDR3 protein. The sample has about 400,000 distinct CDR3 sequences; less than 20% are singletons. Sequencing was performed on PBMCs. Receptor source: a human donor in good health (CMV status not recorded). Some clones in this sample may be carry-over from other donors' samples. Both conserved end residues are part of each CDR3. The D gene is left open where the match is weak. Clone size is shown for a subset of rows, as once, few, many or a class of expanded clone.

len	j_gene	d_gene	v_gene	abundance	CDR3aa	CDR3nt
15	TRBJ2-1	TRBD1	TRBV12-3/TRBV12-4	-	CASSRGTGGRNEQFF	TGTGCCAGCAGCCGGGGGACAGGGGGCCGGAATGAGCAGTTCTTC
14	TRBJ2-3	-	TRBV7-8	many	CATARETSTDTQYF	TGTGCCACCGCGAGGGAGACCTCCACAGATACGCAGTATTTT
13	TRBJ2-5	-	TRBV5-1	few	CASSFEGRGTQYF	TGCGCCAGCAGCTTCGAGGGACGCGGGACCCAGTACTTC
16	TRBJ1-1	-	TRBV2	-	CASSEIEMGLGAEAFF	TGTGCCAGCAGTGAAATTGAAATGGGGTTGGGTGCTGAAGCTTTCTTT
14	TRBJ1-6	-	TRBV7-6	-	CASSFGLTNSPLHF	TGTGCCAGCAGCTTTGGACTTACTAATTCACCCCTCCACTTT
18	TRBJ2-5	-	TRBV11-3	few	CASSTLVAGEFLVETQYF	TGTGCCAGCAGCACCCTGGTGGCAGGAGAGTTCCTGGTCGAGACCCAGTACTTC
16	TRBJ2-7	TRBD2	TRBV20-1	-	CSARGPRTSIGHEQYF	TGCAGTGCTAGAGGACCCAGGACTAGTATAGGCCACGAGCAGTACTTC
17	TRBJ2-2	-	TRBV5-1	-	CASSLRPVGANTGELFF	TGCGCCAGCAGCTTAAGGCCTGTCGGCGCGAACACCGGGGAGCTGTTTTTT
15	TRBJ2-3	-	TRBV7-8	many	CASSPSLGTWDTQYF	TGTGCCAGCAGCCCCTCTCTCGGGACCTGGGATACGCAGTATTTT
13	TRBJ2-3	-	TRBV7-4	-	CASSFPRADTQYF	TGTGCCAGCAGCTTTCCTCGTGCGGATACGCAGTATTTT
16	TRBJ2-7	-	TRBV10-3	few	CAISESPGLLPYEQYF	TGTGCCATCAGTGAGTCGCCGGGACTCCTCCCCTACGAGCAGTACTTC
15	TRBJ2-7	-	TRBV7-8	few	CASSPRETLSYEQYF	TGTGCCAGCAGCCCCCGCGAGACCCTCTCCTACGAGCAGTACTTC
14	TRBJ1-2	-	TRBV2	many	CASSRQVEDYGYTF	TGTGCCAGCAGCCGACAGGTCGAGGACTATGGCTACACCTTC
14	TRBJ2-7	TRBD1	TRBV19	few	CATRDSPSSYEQYF	TGTGCCACCCGGGACAGCCCGAGCTCCTACGAGCAGTACTTC
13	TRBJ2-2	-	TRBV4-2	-	CASSQEWAGELFF	TGTGCCAGCAGCCAAGAATGGGCCGGGGAGCTGTTTTTT
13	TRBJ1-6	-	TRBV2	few	CASQDQGGSPLHF	TGTGCCAGCCAGGACCAGGGTGGCTCACCCCTCCACTTT
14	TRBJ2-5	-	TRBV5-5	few	CASSLAQGVETQYF	TGTGCCAGCAGCTTGGCCCAGGGAGTGGAGACCCAGTACTTC
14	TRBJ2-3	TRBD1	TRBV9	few	CASSDGTGWDTQYF	TGTGCCAGCAGCGACGGGACAGGGTGGGATACGCAGTATTTT
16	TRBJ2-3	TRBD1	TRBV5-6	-	CASSFGTGGLGGTQYF	TGTGCCAGCAGCTTCGGGACAGGGGGCTTAGGTGGTACGCAGTATTTT
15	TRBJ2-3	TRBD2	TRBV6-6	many	CASSYSSGRIDTQYF	TGTGCCAGCAGTTACTCTAGCGGGAGAATCGATACGCAGTATTTT
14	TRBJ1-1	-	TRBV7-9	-	CASSPRKAGTEAFF	TGTGCCAGCAGCCCCCGAAAAGCCGGCACTGAAGCTTTCTTT
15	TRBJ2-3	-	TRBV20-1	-	CSARDLTEGTDTQYF	TGCAGTGCTAGAGATCTAACAGAGGGTACAGATACGCAGTATTTT
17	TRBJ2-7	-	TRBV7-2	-	CASSLKGRQTGWSEQYF	TGTGCCAGCAGCTTAAAGGGGAGGCAGACAGGGTGGTCCGAGCAGTACTTC
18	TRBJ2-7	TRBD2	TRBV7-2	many	CASSLSPSGGGYSYEQYF	TGTGCCAGCAGCTTATCTCCTAGCGGGGGGGGATACTCCTACGAGCAGTACTTC
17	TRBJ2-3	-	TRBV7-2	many	CASSLGVRGSGTDTQYF	TGTGCCAGCAGCTTAGGCGTTCGGGGTAGCGGCACAGATACGCAGTATTTT
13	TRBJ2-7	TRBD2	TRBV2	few	CASTSGILYEQYF	TGTGCCAGTACTAGCGGCATCCTCTACGAGCAGTACTTC
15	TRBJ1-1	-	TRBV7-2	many	CASSRKTGQLSEAFF	TGTGCCAGCAGCCGTAAGACGGGGCAGCTAAGTGAAGCTTTCTTT
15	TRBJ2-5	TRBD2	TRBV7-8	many	CASRQLAGGEETQYF	TGTGCCAGCAGACAGCTAGCGGGGGGGGAAGAGACCCAGTACTTC
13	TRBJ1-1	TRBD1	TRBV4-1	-	CASSRQGSAEAFF	TGCGCCAGCAGCCGACAGGGCTCTGCTGAAGCTTTCTTT
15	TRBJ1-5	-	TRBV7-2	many	CASSLGPPSNQPQHF	TGTGCCAGCAGCTTAGGCCCCCCTAGCAATCAGCCCCAGCATTTT
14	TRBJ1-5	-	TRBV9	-	CASSLRDNNQPQHF	TGTGCCAGCAGTCTCCGGGACAACAATCAGCCCCAGCATTTT
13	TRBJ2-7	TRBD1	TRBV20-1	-	CSAIRQGIHEQYF	TGCAGTGCTATTCGACAGGGGATCCACGAGCAGTACTTC
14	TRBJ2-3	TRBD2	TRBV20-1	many	CSARLAGATDTQYF	TGCAGTGCGCGACTAGCGGGGGCCACAGATACGCAGTATTTT
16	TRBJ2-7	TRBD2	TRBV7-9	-	CASSFGRGAKLYEQYF	TGTGCCAGCAGCTTCGGGCGGGGGGCGAAACTGTACGAGCAGTACTTC
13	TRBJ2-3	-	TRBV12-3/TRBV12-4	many	CASTLASTDTQYF	TGTGCCAGCACCCTCGCTAGCACAGATACGCAGTATTTT
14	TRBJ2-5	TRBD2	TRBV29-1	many	CSVGRAGVGETQYF	TGCAGCGTTGGAAGAGCGGGAGTGGGGGAGACCCAGTACTTC
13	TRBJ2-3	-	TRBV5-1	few	CASSLAWADTQYF	TGCGCCAGCAGCTTGGCCTGGGCAGATACGCAGTATTTT
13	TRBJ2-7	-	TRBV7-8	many	CASSLYRGTEQYF	TGTGCCAGCAGCTTATATCGCGGTACCGAGCAGTACTTC
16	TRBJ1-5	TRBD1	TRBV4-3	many	CASSQDRGGRNQPQHF	TGCGCCAGCAGCCAAGATCGAGGGGGCAGGAATCAGCCCCAGCATTTT
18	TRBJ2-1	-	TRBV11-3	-	CASSLGPHFRGSYNEQFF	TGTGCCAGCAGCTTAGGCCCCCACTTCCGCGGCAGTTACAATGAGCAGTTCTTC
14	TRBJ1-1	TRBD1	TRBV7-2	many	CASSSTGANTEAFF	TGTGCCAGCAGCTCGACAGGGGCGAACACTGAAGCTTTCTTT
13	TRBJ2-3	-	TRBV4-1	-	CASSQVRADTQYF	TGCGCCAGCAGCCAAGTTCGGGCAGATACGCAGTATTTT
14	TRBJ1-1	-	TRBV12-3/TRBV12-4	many	CASTHGGRGTEAFF	TGTGCCAGCACCCACGGGGGTCGTGGCACTGAAGCTTTCTTT
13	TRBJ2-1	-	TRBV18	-	CASSPPSRNEQFF	TGTGCCAGCTCACCACCATCTAGGAATGAGCAGTTCTTC
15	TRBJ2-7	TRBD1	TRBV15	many	CATSREDRVQGEQYF	TGTGCCACCAGCAGAGAGGACAGGGTTCAGGGCGAGCAGTACTTC
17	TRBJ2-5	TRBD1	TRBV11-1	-	CASSLRRYGQGGETQYF	TGTGCCAGCAGCTTACGACGTTACGGACAGGGGGGAGAGACCCAGTACTTC
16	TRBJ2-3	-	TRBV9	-	CASSVGNIGGTDTQYF	TGTGCCAGCAGCGTAGGTAACATAGGGGGCACAGATACGCAGTATTTT
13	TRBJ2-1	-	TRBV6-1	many	CASTRTVNNEQFF	TGTGCCAGCACCCGGACGGTTAACAATGAGCAGTTCTTC
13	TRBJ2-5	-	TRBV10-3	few	CATLNGQSETQYF	TGTGCCACCCTAAACGGACAGTCCGAGACCCAGTACTTC
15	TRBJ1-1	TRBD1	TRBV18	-	CASSPLQGANTEAFF	TGTGCCAGCTCACCTCTACAGGGGGCCAACACTGAAGCTTTCTTT
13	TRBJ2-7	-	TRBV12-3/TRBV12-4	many	CASSPYSSYEQYF	TGTGCCAGCAGCCCCTATAGCTCCTACGAGCAGTACTTC